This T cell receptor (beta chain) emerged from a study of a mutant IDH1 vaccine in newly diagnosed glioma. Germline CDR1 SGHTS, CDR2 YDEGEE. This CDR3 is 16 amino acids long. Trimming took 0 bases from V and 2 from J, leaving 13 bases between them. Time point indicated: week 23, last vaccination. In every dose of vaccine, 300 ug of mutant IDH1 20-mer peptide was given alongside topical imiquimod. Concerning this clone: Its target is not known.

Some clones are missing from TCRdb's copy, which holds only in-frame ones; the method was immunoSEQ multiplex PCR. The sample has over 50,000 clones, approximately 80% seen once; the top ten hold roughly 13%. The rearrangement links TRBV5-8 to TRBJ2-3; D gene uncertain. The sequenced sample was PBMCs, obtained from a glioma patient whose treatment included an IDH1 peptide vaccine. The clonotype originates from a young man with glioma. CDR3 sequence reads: CASSLGAGSSTDTQYF. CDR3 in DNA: TGTGCCAGCAGCTTGGGGGCCGGTTCCTCCACAGATACGCAGTATTTT. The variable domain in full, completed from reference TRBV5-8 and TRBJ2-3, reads EAGVTQSPTHLIKTRGQQATLRCSPISGHTSVYWYQQALGLGLQFLLWYDEGEERNRGNFPPRFSGRQFPNYSSELNVNALELEDSALYLCASSLGAGSSTDTQYFGPGTRLTVL.